The entry below gives a single T cell receptor beta chain sequence along with its context. Per the original data handling: Nucleated cell counts were estimated from reference gene primer amplification. Method: immunoSEQ multiplex PCR; TCRdb's copy keeps in-frame clones and lacks some. For V, J and clone size, that table is used; D and trimming come from the DNA. The table has roughly 86,000 clones, roughly 80% seen once. The CDR3 contains 15 residues. Trimming took 1 base from V and 0 from J, leaving 7 bases between them. Germline V CDR1 and CDR2: SGHRS, YFSETQ. These data come from a study of blood T cell repertoires in COVID-19. Study summary: COVID-19 samples, acute and convalescent, were from the United States, Italy and Spain. The cDNA or gDNA used as material had been derived from T cells, B-cell-depleted T cells, or PBMCs.

The sample consisted of peripheral blood. The V and J genes are TRBV5-1 and TRBJ2-2; TRBD2 might be the D (6 bases). This TCR was recovered from a middle-aged man who had recovered from COVID-19. The CDR3 spells CASSLRLANTGELFF. CDR3 in DNA: TGCGCCAGCAGCTTGCGACTAGCGAACACCGGGGAGCTGTTTTTT.